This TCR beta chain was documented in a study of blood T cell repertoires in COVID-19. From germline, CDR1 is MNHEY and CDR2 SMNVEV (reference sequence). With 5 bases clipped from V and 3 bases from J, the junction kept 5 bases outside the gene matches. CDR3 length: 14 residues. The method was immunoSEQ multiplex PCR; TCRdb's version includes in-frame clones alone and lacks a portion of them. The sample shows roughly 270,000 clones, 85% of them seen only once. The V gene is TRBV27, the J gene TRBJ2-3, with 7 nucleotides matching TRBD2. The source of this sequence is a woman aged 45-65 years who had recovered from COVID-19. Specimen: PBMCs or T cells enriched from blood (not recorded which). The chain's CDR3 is CASSINGGTDTQYF. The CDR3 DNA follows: TGTGCCAGCAGTATAAACGGGGGGACAGATACGCAGTATTTT.